Below, 15 T cell receptor beta chains from the same sample are listed, as sequenced in a study of T cell responses to AZD1222 COVID-19 vaccine. Data came from immunoSEQ multiplex PCR; TCRdb stores just in-frame clones and leaves some out. The sample carries around 170,000 clones, 80% to 95% recorded once. The sample here was peripheral blood, taken 28 days after the second AZD1222 dose. The receptor set was obtained from an adult who received the AZD1222 COVID-19 vaccine.

In DNA form, the CDR3 reads TGTGCCATCAGTGCCACTAGCGTCGGGGTGGAGACCCAGTACTTC. Translation: CAISATSVGVETQYF. This chain connects TRBV10-3 to TRBJ2-5; 7 positions match TRBD2. Germline loops: CDR1 ENHRY, CDR2 SYGVKD. The CDR3 covers 15 residues. V lost 4 bases, J lost 5 bases, and 10 bases stayed unmatched.

The chain is built from TRBV2 and TRBJ2-7, with D possibly matching TRBD1 (6 bases). The CDR3 is 14 amino acids. Trimming took 8 bases from V and 1 from J, leaving 15 bases between them. The germline V gene has CDR1 SNHLY and CDR2 FYNNEI. The CDR3 DNA reads as TGTGCCAGCTTTGAGACAGGCTCATCCTACGAGCAGTACTTC. This sequence encodes CASFETGSSYEQYF.

The genes are TRBV7-3 and TRBJ1-5; D is unclear. V was clipped by 2 bases and J by 9 bases, with 8 bases between them. The germline V gene has CDR1 SGHTA and CDR2 FQGTGA. This CDR3 is 12 amino acids long. DNA of the CDR3: TGTGCCAGCAGCTTACAGGAACGGCCCCAGCATTTT. Protein: CASSLQERPQHF.

V and J are TRBV6-5 and TRBJ2-2, with 7 nucleotides matching TRBD2. Unmatched junction bases numbered 0, after V lost 5 bases and J lost 3 bases. The CDR3 runs 13 residues. Per germline, CDR1 MNHEY and CDR2 SVGAGI. DNA for the CDR3: TGTGCCAGCAGTAGCGGGGACACCGGGGAGCTGTTTTTT. Translating gives CASSSGDTGELFF.

CDR3 sequence (DNA): TGCGCCAGCAGCTTGGAGGGAGAACGAGAGACCCAGTACTTC. This sequence encodes CASSLEGERETQYF. This chain links TRBV5-1 with TRBJ2-5, with TRBD2 as a possible D gene (5 bases). This CDR3 contains 14 residues. Trimming left V 0 bases short and J 4 bases short, with 10 bases between. The germline gives CDR1 SGHRS, CDR2 YFSETQ.

The chain links TRBV9 to TRBJ1-2; 9 nucleotides line up with TRBD1. After removal of 3 bases from V and 6 bases from J, the junction contained 3 bases not matched to a gene. The CDR3 spans 13 residues. CDR1 and CDR2 (germline): SGDLS, YYNGEE. The CDR3 here is CASSGTGVHGYTF. In nucleotides, the CDR3 is TGTGCCAGCAGCGGGACAGGGGTTCATGGCTACACCTTC.

The gene calls are TRBV11-3 and TRBJ2-7; 9 bases align to TRBD2. The CDR3 runs 14 residues. Germline CDR1 SGHNT, CDR2 YENEEA. V dropped 5 bases and J dropped 0; count of bases not matched to a gene: 2. CDR3 coding DNA: TGTGCCAGCAGCGTTAGCGGGAGCTCCTACGAGCAGTACTTC. Protein sequence: CASSVSGSSYEQYF.

This clone was seen only once. This chain connects TRBV2 to TRBJ1-1; 10 positions agree with TRBD1. Germline CDR1 is SNHLY and CDR2 is FYNNEI. This CDR3 comprises 15 residues. V lost 8 bases to trimming and J lost 1 base; unmatched junction nucleotides: 7. The CDR3 loop is CASQTGGWGNTEAFF. CDR3 nucleotide sequence: TGTGCCAGCCAGACAGGGGGCTGGGGGAACACTGAAGCTTTCTTT.

The chain uses TRBV2 and TRBJ1-2; D is unclear. The CDR3 is 15 residues long. V was pared by 2 bases and J by 3 bases, with 13 bases between. CDR1 is SNHLY and CDR2 is FYNNEI in the germline V gene. The CDR3 DNA sequence: TGTGCCAGCAGTGAATCGCAGTACTCAGACTATGGCTACACCTTC. Translated, it gives CASSESQYSDYGYTF.

The chain uses TRBV4-1 and TRBJ1-2; D is ambiguous. The V end lost 1 base, the J end lost 2 bases, and 8 bases lay between the germline ends. The germline V gene has CDR1 MGHRA and CDR2 YSYEKL. This CDR3 region has 14 residues. CDR3 in DNA: TGCGCCAGCAGCCAAGCGCCAGCCAACTATGGCTACACCTTC. Translating it yields CASSQAPANYGYTF.

The chain employs TRBV5-1 and TRBJ1-4; a possible D gene is TRBD1 (5 bases). Germline loops: CDR1 SGHRS, CDR2 YFSETQ. The CDR3 contains 14 residues. V was shortened by 2 bases and J by 3 bases, with 8 bases between the two germline ends. The CDR3 bases are TGCGCCAGCAGCTTTGGGGGTTCTAATGAAAAACTGTTTTTT. Its translation is CASSFGGSNEKLFF.

The chain carries TRBV25-1 and TRBJ2-7; D might be TRBD2 (6 bases). This CDR3 has 16 residues. CDR1 and CDR2 from the germline V gene are MGHDK and SYGVNS. The ends were cut back, 1 base at V and 0 bases at J, with 13 bases in the middle. This CDR3 is CASSEFSGFSSYEQYF. CDR3 in DNA: TGTGCCAGCAGTGAATTCAGCGGGTTCAGCTCCTACGAGCAGTACTTC.

The gene calls are TRBV9 and TRBJ1-3; D possibly corresponds to TRBD1 (6 bases). The CDR3 is 14 residues long. Trimming took off 2 bases at V and 0 bases at J, with 6 bases between the two ends. From germline, CDR1 is SGDLS and CDR2 YYNGEE. CDR3 region: CASSVDSSGNTIYF. For the CDR3, the DNA is TGTGCCAGCAGCGTGGACAGCTCTGGAAACACCATATATTTT.

The chain combines TRBV28 with TRBJ2-7; the D is unclear. This CDR3 has 13 amino acids. Germline lookup yields CDR1 MDHEN and CDR2 SYDVKM. V lost 5 bases to trimming and J lost 6 bases, with 14 bases between them. In DNA, the CDR3 is TGTGCCAGCAGTCCCGTTCCGACATTCGAGCAGTACTTC. Translating it yields CASSPVPTFEQYF.

This chain uses TRBV19 with TRBJ1-2, with TRBD1 identical over 7 bases. Germline CDR1 is LNHDA and CDR2 is SQIVND (reference sequence). V lost 5 bases, J lost 4 bases, and 10 bases stayed unmatched. The CDR3 has 15 amino acids. The CDR3 DNA is TGTGCCAGTAGTCTCCGACAGGGTGGTAGCTATGGCTACACCTTC. It encodes CASSLRQGGSYGYTF.